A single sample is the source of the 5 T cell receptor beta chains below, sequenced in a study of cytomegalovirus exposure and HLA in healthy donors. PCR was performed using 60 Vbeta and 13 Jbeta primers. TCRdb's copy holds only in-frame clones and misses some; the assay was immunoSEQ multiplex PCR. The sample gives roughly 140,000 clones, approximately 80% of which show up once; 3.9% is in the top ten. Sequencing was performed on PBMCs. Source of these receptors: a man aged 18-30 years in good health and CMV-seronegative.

The CDR3 DNA is TGTGCCAGCAGCCTACAGGGTTTAGAGACCCAGTACTTC. This sequence encodes CASSLQGLETQYF. V gene TRBV7-9 combines with J gene TRBJ2-5; possibly TRBD1 for D (6 bases). Looked up from germline, CDR1 is SEHNR and CDR2 is FQNEAQ (reference sequence). Trimming shortened V by 5 bases and J by 4 bases, and 11 bases separated the two germline ends. This CDR3 region has 13 residues.

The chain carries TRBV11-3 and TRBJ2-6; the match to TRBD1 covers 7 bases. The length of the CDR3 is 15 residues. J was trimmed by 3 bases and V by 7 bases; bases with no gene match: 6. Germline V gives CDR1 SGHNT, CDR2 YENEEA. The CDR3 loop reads CASNNDRVGANVLTF. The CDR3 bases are TGTGCCAGCAACAACGACAGGGTTGGGGCCAACGTCCTGACTTTC. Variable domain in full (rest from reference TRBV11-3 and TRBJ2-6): EAGVVQSPRYKIIEKKQPVAFWCNPISGHNTLYWYLQNLGQGPELLIRYENEEAVDDSQLPKDRFSAERLKGVDSTLKIQPAELGDSAVYLCASNNDRVGANVLTFGAGSRLTVL.

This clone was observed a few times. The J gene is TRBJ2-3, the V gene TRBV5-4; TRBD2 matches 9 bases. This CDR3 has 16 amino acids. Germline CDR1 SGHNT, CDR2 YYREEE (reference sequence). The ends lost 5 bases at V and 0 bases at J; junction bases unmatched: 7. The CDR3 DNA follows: TGTGCCAGCAGTAGCGGGGGAACCCAGAGCACAGATACGCAGTATTTT. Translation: CASSSGGTQSTDTQYF.

CDR3 protein: CASSMDRGGGEKLFF. The CDR3 region has the DNA TGTGCCAGTAGTATGGACAGGGGAGGGGGCGAAAAACTGTTTTTT. The chain employs TRBV19 and TRBJ1-4; TRBD1 agrees at 9 bases. The CDR3 consists of 15 residues. Germline CDR1 and CDR2: LNHDA and SQIVND (reference sequence). The junction had 7 bases not matched to a gene; V was cut back by 3 bases and J by 8 bases.

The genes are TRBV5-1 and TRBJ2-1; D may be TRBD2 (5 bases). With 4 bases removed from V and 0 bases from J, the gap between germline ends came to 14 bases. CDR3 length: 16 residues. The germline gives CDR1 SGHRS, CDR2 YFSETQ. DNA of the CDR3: TGCGCCAGCAGCCCGGACGCGGGCCACTCCTACAATGAGCAGTTCTTC. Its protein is CASSPDAGHSYNEQFF.